The next 5 T cell receptor beta chains were all read from a single sample in a study of T cell repertoires in cytomegalovirus infection. TCRdb fed the reads into MiXCR, producing one record per CDR3 protein. Of fewer than 350,000 distinct CDR3 sequences listed, 17% are singletons. What was sequenced was PBMCs. Every receptor here comes from a human donor in good health (CMV status not recorded). Some clones in this sample may be carry-over from other donors' samples.

This clonotype was counted ten times or more. The chain joins TRBV12-3 or TRBV12-4 to TRBJ1-2; 10 nucleotides align to TRBD1. With V trimmed by 5 bases and J by 0 bases, 3 bases remained unmatched. CDR3 length: 15 amino acids. CDR3: CASSHGTGANYGYTF. In nucleotides, the CDR3 is TGTGCCAGCAGTCACGGGACAGGGGCTAACTATGGCTACACCTTC.

This clonotype was detected a few times. The genes are TRBV20-1 and TRBJ2-7; 11 bases agree with TRBD2. V shed 4 bases and J 6 bases; nucleotides not matched to a gene: 5. Germline V gives CDR1 DFQATT, CDR2 SNEGSKA (reference sequence). The CDR3 runs to 13 residues. CDR3 loop: CSATLAGVGEQYF. In DNA, the CDR3 is TGCAGTGCTACACTAGCGGGGGTCGGCGAGCAGTACTTC.

This clonotype was seen a handful of times. The chain links TRBV4-3 to TRBJ2-7; tentatively, D is TRBD1 (6 bases). The CDR3 runs to 13 residues. Germline lookup yields CDR1 LGHNA and CDR2 YSLEER. V lost 4 bases, J lost 4 bases, and 11 bases lay in between. CDR3 in DNA: TGCGCCAGCAGCCGAGGCAGGGGTTACGAGCAGTACTTC. It translates to CASSRGRGYEQYF.

Only a few counts were recorded for this clonotype. This chain uses TRBV15 with TRBJ1-5; D unresolved. Germline V CDR1 and CDR2: LNHNV, YYDKDF (reference sequence). Trimming removed 1 base at V and 4 bases at J, with 5 bases between. This CDR3 is built from 13 residues. This CDR3 reads CATSRAGNQPQHF. The CDR3 DNA follows: TGTGCCACCAGCAGAGCTGGAAATCAGCCCCAGCATTTT.

This clonotype was detected many times. The rearrangement joins TRBV7-8 to TRBJ2-1, with D perhaps given as TRBD1 or TRBD2 (6 bases each). This CDR3 has 20 amino acids. CDR1 is SGHVS, CDR2 FQNEAQ, per germline. With 1 base removed from V and 5 bases from J, the gap between germline ends came to 27 bases. For the CDR3, the DNA is TGTGCCAGCAGCTTAGGAACCTACGGGGGCCCTCCGGTGTGGGACAATGAGCAGTTCTTC. Residues: CASSLGTYGGPPVWDNEQFF.